The 2 T cell receptor beta chains given below trace back to one sample, sequenced in a study of T cells after yellow fever vaccination. TCRdb passed the 5' RACE reads through MiXCR, listing each CDR3 protein once. Counted here are approximately 260,000 distinct CDR3 sequences, about 5.2% occurring once; the ten biggest clones make up approximately 3.5%. The source was CD4+ T cells sorted from PBMCs, collected on the day of the yellow fever booster vaccination. These TCRs come from a young man who received the YFV17D yellow fever vaccine.

Many counts were recorded for this clonotype. The CDR3 region is CASSRLRDTYNEQFF. In DNA form, the CDR3 reads TGTGCCAGCAGCCGTCTCCGGGACACCTACAATGAGCAGTTCTTC. The chain joins TRBV7-2 to TRBJ2-1, with D possibly being TRBD1 (6 bases). CDR3 length equals 15 residues. The germline gives CDR1 SGHTA, CDR2 FQGNSA. The V gene lost 5 bases and the J gene lost 2 bases, with 13 bases spanning the gap.

There are a few counts of this clonotype. The rearrangement links TRBV12-3 or TRBV12-4 to TRBJ2-3; D remains unclear. V was pared by 6 bases and J by 2 bases, with 9 bases between. The CDR3 covers 13 residues. The CDR3 sequence: CASSPANTDTQYF. CDR3 in DNA: TGTGCCAGCAGCCCCGCGAACACAGATACGCAGTATTTT.